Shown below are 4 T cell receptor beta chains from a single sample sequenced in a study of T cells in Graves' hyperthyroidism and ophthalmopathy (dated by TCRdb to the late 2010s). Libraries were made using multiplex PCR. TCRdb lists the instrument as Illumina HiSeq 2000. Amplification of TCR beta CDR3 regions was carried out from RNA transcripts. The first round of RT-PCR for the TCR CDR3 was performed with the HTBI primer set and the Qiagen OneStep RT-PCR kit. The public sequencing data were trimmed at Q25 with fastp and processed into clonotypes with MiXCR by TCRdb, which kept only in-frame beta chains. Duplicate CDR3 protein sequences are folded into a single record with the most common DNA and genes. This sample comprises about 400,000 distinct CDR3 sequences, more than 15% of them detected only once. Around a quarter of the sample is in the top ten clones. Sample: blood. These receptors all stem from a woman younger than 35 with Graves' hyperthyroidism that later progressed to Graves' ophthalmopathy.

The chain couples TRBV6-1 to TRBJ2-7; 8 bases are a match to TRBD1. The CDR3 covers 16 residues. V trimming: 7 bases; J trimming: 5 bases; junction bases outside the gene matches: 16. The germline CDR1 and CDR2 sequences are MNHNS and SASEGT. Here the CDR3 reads CASTLTSQGADDEQYF. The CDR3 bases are TGTGCCAGCACTCTCACTAGTCAGGGGGCGGATGACGAGCAGTACTTC.

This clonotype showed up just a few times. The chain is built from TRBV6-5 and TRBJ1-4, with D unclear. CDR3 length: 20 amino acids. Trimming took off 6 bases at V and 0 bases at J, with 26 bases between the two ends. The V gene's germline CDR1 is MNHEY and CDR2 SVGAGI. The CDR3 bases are TGTGCCAGCAGCAGCTACCCGATGGGGTTGGAGCCTGCAACTAATGAAAAACTGTTTTTT. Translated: CASSSYPMGLEPATNEKLFF.

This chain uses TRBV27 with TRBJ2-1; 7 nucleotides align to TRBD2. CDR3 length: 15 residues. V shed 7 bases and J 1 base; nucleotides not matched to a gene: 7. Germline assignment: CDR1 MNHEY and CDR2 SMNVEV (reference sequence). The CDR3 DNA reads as TGTGCCAGCATTGCAGGTAGCGGGTCCTACAATGAGCAGTTCTTC. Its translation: CASIAGSGSYNEQFF.

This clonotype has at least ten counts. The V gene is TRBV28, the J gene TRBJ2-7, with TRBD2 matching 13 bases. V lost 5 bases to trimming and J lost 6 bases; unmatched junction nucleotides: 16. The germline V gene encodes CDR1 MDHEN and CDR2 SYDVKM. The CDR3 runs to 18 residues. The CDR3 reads CASSPDRGRTSGSLEQYF. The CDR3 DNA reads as TGTGCCAGCAGTCCGGACAGGGGACGGACTAGCGGGAGTCTCGAGCAGTACTTC.